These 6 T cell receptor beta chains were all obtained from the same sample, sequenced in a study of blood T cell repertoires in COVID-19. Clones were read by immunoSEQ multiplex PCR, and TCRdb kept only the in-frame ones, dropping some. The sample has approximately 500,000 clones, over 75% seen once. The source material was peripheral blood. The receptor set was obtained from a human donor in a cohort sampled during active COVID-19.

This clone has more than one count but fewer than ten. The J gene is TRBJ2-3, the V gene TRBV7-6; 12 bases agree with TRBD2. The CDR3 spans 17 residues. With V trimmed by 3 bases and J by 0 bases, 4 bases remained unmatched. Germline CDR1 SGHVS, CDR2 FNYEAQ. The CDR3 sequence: CASSLRTSGASTDTQYF. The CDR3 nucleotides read TGTGCCAGCAGCTTGAGGACTAGCGGGGCTAGCACAGATACGCAGTATTTT.

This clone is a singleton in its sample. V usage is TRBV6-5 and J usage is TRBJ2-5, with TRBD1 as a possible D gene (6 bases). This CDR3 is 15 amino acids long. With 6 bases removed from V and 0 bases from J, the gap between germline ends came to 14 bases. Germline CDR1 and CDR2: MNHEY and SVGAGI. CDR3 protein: CASSGPDSNQETQYF. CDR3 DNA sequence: TGTGCCAGCAGCGGCCCGGACAGCAACCAAGAGACCCAGTACTTC.

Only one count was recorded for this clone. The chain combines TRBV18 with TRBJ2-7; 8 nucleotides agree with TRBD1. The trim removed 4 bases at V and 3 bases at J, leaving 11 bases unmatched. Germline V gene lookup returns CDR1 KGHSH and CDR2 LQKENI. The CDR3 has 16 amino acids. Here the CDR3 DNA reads TGTGCCAGCTCACTAGGACAGGGAACCGCGGGCTACGAGCAGTACTTC. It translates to CASSLGQGTAGYEQYF.

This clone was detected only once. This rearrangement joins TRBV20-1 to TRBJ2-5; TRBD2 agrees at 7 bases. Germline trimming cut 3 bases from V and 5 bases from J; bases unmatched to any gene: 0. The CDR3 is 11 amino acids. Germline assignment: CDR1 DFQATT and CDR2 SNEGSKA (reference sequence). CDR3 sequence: CSASGRETQYF. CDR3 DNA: TGCAGTGCTAGCGGGAGGGAGACCCAGTACTTC.

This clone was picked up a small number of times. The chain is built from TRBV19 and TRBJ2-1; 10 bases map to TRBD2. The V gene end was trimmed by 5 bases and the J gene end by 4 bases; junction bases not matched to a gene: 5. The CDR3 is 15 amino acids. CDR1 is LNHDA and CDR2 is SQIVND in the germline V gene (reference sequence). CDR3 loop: CASSGLAGDYNEQFF. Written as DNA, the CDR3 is TGTGCCAGTAGTGGCCTAGCGGGAGATTACAATGAGCAGTTCTTC.

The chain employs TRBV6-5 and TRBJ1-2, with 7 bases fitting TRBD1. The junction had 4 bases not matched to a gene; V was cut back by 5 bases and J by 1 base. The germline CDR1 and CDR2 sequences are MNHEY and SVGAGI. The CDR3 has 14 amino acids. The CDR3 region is CASSRDSNNYGYTF. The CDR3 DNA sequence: TGTGCCAGCAGTAGGGACAGTAATAACTATGGCTACACCTTC.